This T cell receptor beta chain was retrieved from a study of blood T cell repertoires in COVID-19. For the study at large: T cells, B-cell-depleted T cells, or PBMCs supplied cDNA or gDNA.

This table comes from immunoSEQ multiplex PCR, and its TCRdb copy is limited to in-frame clones, with some not included. This sample yields roughly 330,000 clones, of which approximately 84% are seen a single time; about 10% belongs to the top ten. Assignments of participants to cohorts depended upon their own reported clinical history. The J segment lost 0 bases and the V segment lost 0 bases, leaving 4 bases of the junction unmatched. This CDR3 is 18 amino acids long. Per the germline V gene, CDR1 is SGDLS and CDR2 is YYNGEE. The source material was PBMCs or T cells enriched from blood (not recorded which). The source of this sequence is a young woman who had recovered from COVID-19. The chain joins TRBV9 to TRBJ2-3, with 13 bases that match TRBD2. The CDR3 bases are TGTGCCAGCAGCGTAGGGACTAGCGGGGGTTTTAGCACAGATACGCAGTATTTT. Amino acid sequence: CASSVGTSGGFSTDTQYF. The full variable domain, rest sourced from reference TRBV9 and TRBJ2-3, is DSGVTQTPKHLITATGQRVTLRCSPRSGDLSVYWYQQSLDQGLQFLIQYYNGEERAKGNILERFSAQQFPDLHSELNLSSLELGDSALYFCASSVGTSGGFSTDTQYFGPGTRLTVL.